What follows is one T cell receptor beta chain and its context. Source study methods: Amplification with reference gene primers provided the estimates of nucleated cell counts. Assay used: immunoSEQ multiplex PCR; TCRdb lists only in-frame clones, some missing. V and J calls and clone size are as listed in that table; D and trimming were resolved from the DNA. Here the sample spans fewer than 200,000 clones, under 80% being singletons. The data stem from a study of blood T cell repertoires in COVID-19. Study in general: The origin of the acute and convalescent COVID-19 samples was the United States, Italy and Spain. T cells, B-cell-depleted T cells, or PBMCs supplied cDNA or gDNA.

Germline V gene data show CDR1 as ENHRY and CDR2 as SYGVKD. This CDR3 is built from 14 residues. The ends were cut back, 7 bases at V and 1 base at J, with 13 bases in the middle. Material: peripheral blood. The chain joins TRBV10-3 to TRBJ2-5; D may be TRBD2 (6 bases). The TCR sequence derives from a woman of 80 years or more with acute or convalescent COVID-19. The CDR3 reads CAIKGSGFQETQYF. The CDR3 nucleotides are TGTGCCATCAAGGGTAGCGGCTTCCAAGAGACCCAGTACTTC.